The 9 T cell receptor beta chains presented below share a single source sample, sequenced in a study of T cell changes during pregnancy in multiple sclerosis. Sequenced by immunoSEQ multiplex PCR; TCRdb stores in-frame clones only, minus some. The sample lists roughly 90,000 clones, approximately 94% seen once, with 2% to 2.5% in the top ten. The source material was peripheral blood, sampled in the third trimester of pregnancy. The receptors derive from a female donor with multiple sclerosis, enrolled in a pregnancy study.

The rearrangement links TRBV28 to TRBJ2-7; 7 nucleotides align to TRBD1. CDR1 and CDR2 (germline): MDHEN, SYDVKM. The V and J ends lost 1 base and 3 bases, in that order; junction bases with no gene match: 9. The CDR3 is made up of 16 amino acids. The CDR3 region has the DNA TGTGCCAGCAGTTTATCCGGGACAGAGACTTACTACGAGCAGTACTTC. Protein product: CASSLSGTETYYEQYF.

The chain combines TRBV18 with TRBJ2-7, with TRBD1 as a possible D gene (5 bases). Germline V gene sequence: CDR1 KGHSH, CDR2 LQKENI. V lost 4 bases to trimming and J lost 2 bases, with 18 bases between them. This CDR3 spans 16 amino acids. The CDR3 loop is CASSRSVRQNTYEQYF. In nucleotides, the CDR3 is TGTGCCAGCTCACGATCTGTCCGACAGAATACCTACGAGCAGTACTTC.

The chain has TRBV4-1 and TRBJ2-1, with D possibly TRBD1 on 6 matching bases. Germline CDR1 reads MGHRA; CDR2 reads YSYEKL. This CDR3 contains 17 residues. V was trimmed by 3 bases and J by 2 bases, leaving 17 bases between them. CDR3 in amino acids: CASSHPQGPTPYNEQFF. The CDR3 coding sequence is TGCGCCAGCAGCCACCCGCAGGGGCCTACACCCTACAATGAGCAGTTCTTC.

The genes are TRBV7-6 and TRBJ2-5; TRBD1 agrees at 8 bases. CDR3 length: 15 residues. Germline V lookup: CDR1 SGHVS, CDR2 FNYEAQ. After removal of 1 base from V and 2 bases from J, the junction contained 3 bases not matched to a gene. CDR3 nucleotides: TGTGCCAGCAGCTTAGGGACAGGGAATCAAGAGACCCAGTACTTC. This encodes CASSLGTGNQETQYF.

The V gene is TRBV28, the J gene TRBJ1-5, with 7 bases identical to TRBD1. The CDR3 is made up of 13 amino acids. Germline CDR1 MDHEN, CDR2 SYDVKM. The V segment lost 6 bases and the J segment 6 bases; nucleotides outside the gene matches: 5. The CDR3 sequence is CASRETGFQPQHF. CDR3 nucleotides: TGTGCCAGCAGGGAGACAGGGTTTCAGCCCCAGCATTTT.

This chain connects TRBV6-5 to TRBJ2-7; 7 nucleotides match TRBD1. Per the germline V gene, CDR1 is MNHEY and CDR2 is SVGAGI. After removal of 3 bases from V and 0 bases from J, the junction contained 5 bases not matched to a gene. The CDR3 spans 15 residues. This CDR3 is CASSYLTGSSYEQYF. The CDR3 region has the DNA TGTGCCAGCAGTTATCTGACAGGGAGCTCCTACGAGCAGTACTTC.

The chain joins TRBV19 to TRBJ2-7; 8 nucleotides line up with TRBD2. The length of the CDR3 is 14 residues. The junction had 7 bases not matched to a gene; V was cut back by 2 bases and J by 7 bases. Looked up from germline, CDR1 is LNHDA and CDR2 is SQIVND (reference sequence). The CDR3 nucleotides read TGTGCCAGTAGTATATCGAGCGGGAGTAGGGAGCAGTACTTC. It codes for CASSISSGSREQYF.

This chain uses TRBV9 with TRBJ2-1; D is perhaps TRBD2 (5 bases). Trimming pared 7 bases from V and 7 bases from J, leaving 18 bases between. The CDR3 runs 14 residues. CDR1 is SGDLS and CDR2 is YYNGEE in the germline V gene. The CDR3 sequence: CASGGPGLSNEQFF. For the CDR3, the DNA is TGTGCCAGCGGAGGCCCGGGCTTGTCGAATGAGCAGTTCTTC.

The CDR3 nucleotides are TGTGCCAGCACAGGGGTAGGGGACAACTATGGCTACACCTTC. This encodes CASTGVGDNYGYTF. The rearrangement uses TRBV6-5 and TRBJ1-2, with D perhaps matching TRBD1 (6 bases). The germline gives CDR1 MNHEY, CDR2 SVGAGI. This CDR3 has 14 residues. Trimming cost V 7 bases and J 2 bases, with 14 bases left between them.